What follows is one T cell receptor beta chain and its context. This sample is part of a study of cytomegalovirus exposure and HLA in healthy donors. Primers included in the PCR were 60 Vbeta and 13 Jbeta primers. Assay: immunoSEQ multiplex PCR; the TCRdb copy retains only in-frame clones and omits some. Among approximately 160,000 clones listed, around 80% were seen once. The germline V gene encodes CDR1 LNHDA and CDR2 SQIVND (reference sequence). The CDR3 spans 17 residues. The V and J ends lost 0 bases and 2 bases, in that order; junction bases with no gene match: 2. The V call is TRBV19, the J call TRBJ2-3; 13 bases line up with TRBD2. This TCR was sampled from a middle-aged woman in good health and CMV-seronegative. The sequenced sample consisted of PBMCs. CDR3 DNA: TGTGCCAGTAGTATAGAGGGACTAGCGGGGTACACAGATACGCAGTATTTT. Translation gives CASSIEGLAGYTDTQYF. The variable domain in full, with the rest retrieved from reference TRBV19 and TRBJ2-3, is DGGITQSPKYLFRKEGQNVTLSCEQNLNHDAMYWYRQDPGQGLRLIYYSQIVNDFQKGDIAEGYSVSREKKESFPLTVTSAQKNPTAFYLCASSIEGLAGYTDTQYFGPGTRLTVL.